This T cell receptor beta chain comes out of a study of blood T cell repertoires in COVID-19. Assay: immunoSEQ multiplex PCR; the TCRdb copy retains only in-frame clones and omits some. The sample includes about 94,000 clones, 75% to 85% of them seen just once. CDR1 MNHEY and CDR2 SVGAGI come from the germline V gene. V gave up 6 bases and J gave up 4 bases; unmatched junction bases: 6. The CDR3 has 15 residues. This clone was counted between two and nine times. Specimen: peripheral blood. This receptor was obtained from a woman of 80 years or more with acute or convalescent COVID-19. The V gene is TRBV6-5, the J gene TRBJ2-6; 7 bases fit TRBD1. In DNA form, the CDR3 reads TGTGCCAGCAGGCCCACAGGGGAAGGGGCCAACGTCCTGACTTTC. This gives the protein CASRPTGEGANVLTF.